This entry lists 29 T cell receptor beta chains sequenced from one sample in a study of blood T cell repertoires in COVID-19. The table came from immunoSEQ multiplex PCR; TCRdb's copy has only in-frame clones and leaves some out. The profile covers about 250,000 clones, with approximately 92% appearing a single time and 4% to 5% taken by the ten largest. The sample taken for sequencing was peripheral blood. These receptors all come from a woman in her thirties or forties who had recovered from COVID-19.

The chain is built from TRBV6-5 and TRBJ2-1; 8 positions agree with TRBD2. After removal of 6 bases from V and 6 bases from J, the junction contained 10 bases not matched to a gene. Germline values: CDR1 MNHEY, CDR2 SVGAGI. This CDR3 comprises 15 residues. The CDR3 DNA is TGTGCCAGCAGCCGACGGGAGGGCCCGGTCAATGAGCAGTTCTTC. It codes for CASSRREGPVNEQFF.

The V gene is TRBV24-1, the J gene TRBJ2-2; maybe TRBD1 (7 bases). The V gene's germline CDR1 is KGHDR and CDR2 SFDVKD. The CDR3 contains 15 residues. V lost 8 bases and J 7 bases, leaving 19 bases between the germline ends. The CDR3, as DNA: TGTGCCACCACCGAAACCGGGCAGGGGGGCGGGGAGCTGTTTTTT. Translation gives CATTETGQGGGELFF.

The V gene is TRBV5-1, the J gene TRBJ1-4; the match to TRBD1 covers 7 bases. The CDR3 runs to 13 residues. The V gene end was trimmed by 4 bases and the J gene end by 8 bases; junction bases not matched to a gene: 5. The germline V gene has CDR1 SGHRS and CDR2 YFSETQ. The chain's CDR3 is CASSRQGGEKLFF. The CDR3 nucleotides read TGCGCCAGCAGCAGACAGGGCGGCGAAAAACTGTTTTTT.

The J gene is TRBJ2-7, the V gene TRBV18, with a weak D call TRBD1 (7 bases). This CDR3 has 13 amino acids. Germline assignment: CDR1 KGHSH and CDR2 LQKENI. The V end was cut by 4 bases, the J end by 9 bases, with 16 bases between. CDR3 DNA: TGTGCCAGCTCACTTAACCAGGGGGACTGGCAGTACGTC. Amino acids: CASSLNQGDWQYV.

The V and J genes are TRBV4-1 and TRBJ1-4, with TRBD1 matching over 7 bases. The CDR3 is 16 amino acids. Per the germline V gene, CDR1 is MGHRA and CDR2 is YSYEKL. V lost 2 bases and J lost 7; bases outside the gene matches: 10. The DNA for the CDR3 is TGCGCCAGCAGCCAAACAGGGGCCGTGAATGGTGAAAAACTGTTTTTT. Residues: CASSQTGAVNGEKLFF.

The chain uses TRBV6-5 and TRBJ2-7; 9 nucleotides match TRBD2. The CDR3 covers 15 residues. Per the germline V gene, CDR1 is MNHEY and CDR2 is SVGAGI. The V segment lost 4 bases and the J segment 6 bases; nucleotides outside the gene matches: 10. Written as DNA, the CDR3 is TGTGCCAGCAGTTCCTTAGCGGGAGTTTTGGGCGAGCAGTACGTC. Translation: CASSSLAGVLGEQYV.

The chain combines TRBV7-3 with TRBJ2-3, with D unresolved. The CDR3 contains 13 residues. With 2 bases removed from V and 3 bases from J, the gap between germline ends came to 6 bases. The V gene's germline CDR1 is SGHTA and CDR2 FQGTGA. The DNA of the CDR3 is TGTGCCAGCAGCTTATCTCTAACAGATACGCAGTATTTT. Encoded protein: CASSLSLTDTQYF.

The V call is TRBV24-1, the J call TRBJ2-5; 7 nucleotides align to TRBD1. Per germline, CDR1 KGHDR and CDR2 SFDVKD. Unmatched junction bases numbered 6, after V lost 3 bases and J lost 0 bases. The CDR3 spans 16 residues. Here the CDR3 reads CATSDTGQKYQETQYF. CDR3 DNA sequence: TGTGCCACCAGTGATACGGGACAGAAGTACCAAGAGACCCAGTACTTC.

The J gene is TRBJ2-3, the V gene TRBV18; 7 bases agree with TRBD1. The CDR3 length is 16 residues. Germline-derived CDR1 and CDR2 are KGHSH and LQKENI. The J segment lost 1 base and the V segment lost 0 bases, leaving 4 bases of the junction unmatched. CDR3 nucleotides: TGTGCCAGCTCACCACCCCGGACAGGAGGCACAGATACGCAGTATTTT. Protein: CASSPPRTGGTDTQYF.

The chain links TRBV9 to TRBJ2-5; 11 bases are a match to TRBD2. CDR1 is SGDLS, CDR2 YYNGEE, per germline. Trimming cost V 3 bases and J 3 bases; bases outside gene matches: 1. The CDR3 sequence is 14 residues long. In DNA, the CDR3 is TGTGCCAGCAGCGGGGGACTAGCGGAAGAGACCCAGTACTTC. It codes for CASSGGLAEETQYF.

This clone was recorded a few times. V is TRBV27 and J is TRBJ1-1, with D possibly matching TRBD1 (6 bases). V lost 8 bases, J lost 4 bases, and 14 bases lay in between. Germline CDR1 and CDR2: MNHEY and SMNVEV (reference sequence). This CDR3 is 13 amino acids long. The CDR3 spells CASGWGPGTEAFF. The CDR3 coding sequence is TGTGCCAGCGGATGGGGGCCGGGCACTGAAGCTTTCTTT.

CDR3 residues: CASSDVTGGLSYEQYV. CDR3 coding DNA: TGTGCCAGCAGCGACGTCACAGGGGGGTTATCCTACGAGCAGTACGTC. The chain uses TRBV5-4 and TRBJ2-7; TRBD1 matches 8 bases. Trimming removed 4 bases from V and 1 base from J; junction bases left unmatched: 10. The CDR3 consists of 16 residues. Germline V gives CDR1 SGHNT, CDR2 YYREEE (reference sequence).

V is TRBV25-1 and J is TRBJ1-2; 9 positions agree with TRBD1. Germline values: CDR1 MGHDK, CDR2 SYGVNS. V lost 2 bases, J lost 10 bases, and 8 bases stayed unmatched. This CDR3 comprises 14 residues. CDR3 in DNA: TGTGCCAGCAGTGAAATTATGGGACAGGGACTCTACACCTTC. Its translation: CASSEIMGQGLYTF.

The gene calls are TRBV30 and TRBJ1-2; D is perhaps TRBD1 (6 bases). There are 12 residues in the CDR3. V lost 8 bases and J 3 bases, leaving 13 bases between the germline ends. Germline lookup yields CDR1 GTSNPN and CDR2 SVGIG (reference sequence). DNA for the CDR3: TGTGCCAGGGGGGGGAGGGACTATGGCTACACCTTC. This sequence encodes CARGGRDYGYTF.

V usage is TRBV9 and J usage is TRBJ2-7, with TRBD2 matching 13 bases. Germline assignment: CDR1 SGDLS and CDR2 YYNGEE. V lost 3 bases and J lost 2; bases outside the gene matches: 5. This CDR3 has 16 residues. The CDR3 DNA reads TGTGCCAGCAGCGCCGACGGACTAGCGGGGGCCTACGAGCAGTACTTC. As protein: CASSADGLAGAYEQYF.

This clone appeared once. J is TRBJ1-2 and V is TRBV28, with D unresolved. V was pared by 6 bases and J by 6 bases, with 23 bases between. The germline V gene encodes CDR1 MDHEN and CDR2 SYDVKM. The CDR3 has 16 residues. The CDR3 reads CASSPLSWAPEHGYTF. The CDR3 DNA sequence: TGTGCCAGCAGCCCCCTCTCGTGGGCACCCGAGCATGGCTACACCTTC.

The chain links TRBV18 to TRBJ1-4, with 7 nucleotides matching TRBD1. There are 14 residues in the CDR3. The V and J ends lost 5 bases and 3 bases, in that order; junction bases with no gene match: 3. Germline CDR1 reads KGHSH; CDR2 reads LQKENI. CDR3 nucleotides: TGTGCCAGCTCAAAGGGGGCTTCTAATGAAAAACTGTTTTTT. Protein product: CASSKGASNEKLFF.

The chain employs TRBV23-1 and TRBJ1-5; TRBD1 matches 10 bases. TRBV23-1 is marked as an open reading frame, function uncertain. This CDR3 is 20 amino acids long. V lost 7 bases and J lost 0; bases outside the gene matches: 18. DNA for the CDR3: TGCGCCAGCAAGTCGGCCGGGACAGGGGAGGTAGATATTAGCAATCAGCCCCAGCATTTT. Its translation is CASKSAGTGEVDISNQPQHF.

The rearrangement uses TRBV2 and TRBJ2-4, with unresolved D. The CDR3 has 11 amino acids. Trimming removed 6 bases at V and 5 bases at J, with 5 bases between. CDR1 and CDR2 (germline): SNHLY, FYNNEI. Here the CDR3 DNA reads TGTGCCAGCAGCTTAGAAAACATTCAGTACTTC. The encoded protein is CASSLENIQYF. Combining the CDR3 with reference TRBV2 and TRBJ2-4 gives the whole variable domain EPEVTQTPSHQVTQMGQEVILRCVPISNHLYFYWYRQILGQKVEFLVSFYNNEISEKSEIFDDQFSVERPDGSNFTLKIRSTKLEDSAMYFCASSLENIQYFGAGTRLSVL.

The chain joins TRBV5-6 to TRBJ2-5, with TRBD1 matching 11 bases. The CDR3 is 15 amino acids. V was clipped by 4 bases and J by 5 bases; unmatched bases: 7. Germline V lookup: CDR1 SGHDT, CDR2 YYEEEE. Written as DNA, the CDR3 is TGTGCCAGCAGCCTTGGGACAGGGGGGTTGGAGACCCAGTACTTC. This codes for CASSLGTGGLETQYF.

The chain couples TRBV5-1 to TRBJ2-5; 12 positions match TRBD2. V shed 2 bases, J shed 1 base, and the junction held 3 bases outside the gene matches. CDR3 size: 16 residues. Germline assignment: CDR1 SGHRS and CDR2 YFSETQ. CDR3 loop: CASSLPGLAGQETQYF. The DNA of the CDR3 is TGCGCCAGCAGCTTACCGGGACTAGCGGGCCAAGAGACCCAGTACTTC.

The chain is built from TRBV30 and TRBJ2-3; 9 bases match TRBD2. The CDR3 extends over 18 amino acids. With V trimmed by 1 base and J by 4 bases, 15 bases remained unmatched. Germline assignment: CDR1 GTSNPN and CDR2 SVGIG (reference sequence). CDR3 nucleotides: TGTGCCTGGAGTGACGGGTCTAGCGCGGGAGGGTCCGCAGATACGCAGTATTTT. This encodes CAWSDGSSAGGSADTQYF.

The chain has TRBV9 and TRBJ2-2, with unresolved D. The CDR3 has 13 residues. Trimming took 4 bases from V and 3 from J, leaving 7 bases between them. Germline lookup yields CDR1 SGDLS and CDR2 YYNGEE. The CDR3 nucleotides are TGTGCCAGCAGCCTTCGGGACACCGGGGAGCTGTTTTTT. It translates to CASSLRDTGELFF.

The V and J genes are TRBV19 and TRBJ2-5, with 11 positions matching TRBD2. Trimming cost V 6 bases and J 7 bases; bases outside gene matches: 10. Per germline, CDR1 LNHDA and CDR2 SQIVND (reference sequence). This CDR3 has 15 residues. The DNA for the CDR3 is TGTGCCAGTAGCACCACGGGACTAGCGGTTGGGACCCAGTACTTC. It is translated as CASSTTGLAVGTQYF.

The chain carries TRBV25-1 and TRBJ1-6, with unresolved D. Germline CDR1 and CDR2: MGHDK and SYGVNS. CDR3 size: 12 residues. V lost 7 bases to trimming and J lost 5 bases, with 6 bases between them. CDR3 region: CASNHNNSPLHF. CDR3 nucleotide sequence: TGTGCCAGCAACCACAATAATTCACCCCTCCACTTT.

This chain uses TRBV4-1 with TRBJ2-5, with D possibly being TRBD1 (5 bases). CDR1 and CDR2 (germline): MGHRA, YSYEKL. This CDR3 contains 14 residues. Trimming pared 1 base from V and 3 bases from J, leaving 9 bases between. CDR3 sequence reads: CASSQVPREETQYF. CDR3 coding DNA: TGCGCCAGCAGCCAAGTCCCCAGGGAAGAGACCCAGTACTTC.

The chain recombines TRBV18 with TRBJ2-7; 7 bases are a match to TRBD1. The CDR3 is 15 amino acids. The V segment lost 3 bases and the J segment 6 bases; nucleotides outside the gene matches: 11. Per germline, CDR1 KGHSH and CDR2 LQKENI. DNA of the CDR3: TGTGCCAGCTCACCCGACAGGGTCAGAGGGGGCGAGCAGTACGTC. It codes for CASSPDRVRGGEQYV.

This clone showed up just a few times. This chain links TRBV19 with TRBJ1-3; 8 bases fit TRBD1. The germline CDR1 and CDR2 sequences are LNHDA and SQIVND (reference sequence). This CDR3 is 14 amino acids long. V dropped 5 bases and J dropped 2; count of bases not matched to a gene: 2. In DNA, the CDR3 is TGTGCCAGTAGTTCGACAGGGGCTGGAAACACCATATATTTT. Translated, it gives CASSSTGAGNTIYF.

The chain uses TRBV7-8 and TRBJ1-4; no clear D. Trimming removed 0 bases from V and 8 bases from J, with 16 bases in between. CDR3 length equals 16 residues. Germline assignment: CDR1 SGHVS and CDR2 FQNEAQ. This chain's CDR3 is CASSLAATSPREKLFF. As DNA, the CDR3 is TGTGCCAGCAGCTTAGCCGCGACGTCCCCGCGGGAAAAACTGTTTTTT.